This TCR beta chain came from a study of cytomegalovirus exposure and HLA in healthy donors. Study-level findings and limits: A further, later analysis showed that HLA-associated TCR beta chains (compared with equally common others) were more clonally expanded. CMV serostatus was the sole immune exposure data available.

The PCR had 60 Vbeta and 13 Jbeta primers. Using immunoSEQ multiplex PCR, the repertoire was profiled, and TCRdb retains in-frame clones only, with some absent. The sample includes roughly 160,000 clones, around 72% seen only once; the top ten take around 2.4%. About this clone: Its antigen remains unknown.

The receptor was derived from a female donor in good health and CMV-seronegative. Sequencing used PBMCs.

The CDR3 bases are TGTGCCAGCAGCCGGACGGGGGGTGGCTACACCTTC. This gives the protein CASSRTGGGYTF. The gene calls are TRBV5-6 and TRBJ1-2, with D perhaps matching TRBD1 (5 bases). Germline CDR1 SGHDT, CDR2 YYEEEE. Trimming pared 4 bases from V and 7 bases from J, leaving 11 bases between. The CDR3 sequence is 12 residues long. The whole variable domain, remainder taken from reference TRBV5-6 and TRBJ1-2, is DAGVTQSPTHLIKTRGQQVTLRCSPKSGHDTVSWYQQALGQGPQFIFQYYEEEERQRGNFPDRFSGHQFPNYSSELNVNALLLGDSALYLCASSRTGGGYTFGSGTRLTVV.